This T cell receptor (beta chain) was sequenced during a study of T-cell reconstitution after alpha-beta-depleted transplantation in children. Preparing the TCRbeta library involved the use of unique molecular identifiers. TCRdb re-called the PCR reads with MiXCR, one entry per CDR3 protein. The table lists around 78,000 distinct CDR3 sequences, about 6.7% of them singletons. This CDR3 contains 12 residues. Between the trimmed V and J ends, which lost 2 bases and 3 bases, there was a span of 5 bases. Germline CDR1 is LGHDT and CDR2 is YNNKEL (reference sequence). In this sample, this clonotype turned up many times.

Sequencing used PBMCs from the stem cell graft donor, obtained from the stem cell graft. The chain links TRBV3-1 to TRBJ2-7, with D unresolved. The clonotype was recovered from a human donor who donated a stem cell graft to a child with acute lymphoblastic leukemia. The CDR3 nucleotides read TGTGCCAGCAGCCAAACGGACTACGAGCAGTACTTC. It is translated as CASSQTDYEQYF.